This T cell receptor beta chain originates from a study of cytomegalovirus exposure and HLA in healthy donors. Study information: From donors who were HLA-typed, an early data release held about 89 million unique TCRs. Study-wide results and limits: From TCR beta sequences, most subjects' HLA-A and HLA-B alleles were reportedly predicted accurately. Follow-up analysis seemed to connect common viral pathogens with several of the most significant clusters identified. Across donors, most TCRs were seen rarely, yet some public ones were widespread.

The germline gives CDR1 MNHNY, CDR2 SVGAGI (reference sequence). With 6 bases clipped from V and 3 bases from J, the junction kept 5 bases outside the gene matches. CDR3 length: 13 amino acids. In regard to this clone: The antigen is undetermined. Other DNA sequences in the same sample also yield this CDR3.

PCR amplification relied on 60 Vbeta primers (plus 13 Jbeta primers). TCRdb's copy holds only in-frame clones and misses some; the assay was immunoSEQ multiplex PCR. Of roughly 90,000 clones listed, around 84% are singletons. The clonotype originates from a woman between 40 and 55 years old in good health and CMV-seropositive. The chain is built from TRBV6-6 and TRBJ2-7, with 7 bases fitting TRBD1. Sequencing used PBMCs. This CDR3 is CASRNRGSYEQYF. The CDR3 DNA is TGTGCCAGCAGGAACAGGGGAAGCTACGAGCAGTACTTC.